The present T cell receptor (beta chain) was sequenced within a study of neurological immune-mediated disorders. The cDNA was generated through 5'RACE incorporating 10-nucleotide random UMIs. Sequencing runs each yielded over 190 million TCR-beta sequences from 15-18 subjects. Each CDR3 protein is one row after TCRdb ran MiXCR on the 5' RACE reads. Here the sample spans tens of thousands of distinct CDR3 sequences, about 13% being singletons. The CDR3 runs to 15 residues. Germline assignment: CDR1 SGHRS and CDR2 YFSETQ. V gave up 1 base and J gave up 1 base, with 12 bases separating them. Study-level points and caveats: Expansion of TCR clones was greatest in HTLV-1-associated myelopathy and smallest in multiple sclerosis, where it fell below that of healthy controls.

Concerning this clonotype: Its antigen is undetermined.

The sequence derives from a woman in her sixties with HTLV-1-associated myelopathy (HAM/TSP). The rearrangement uses TRBV5-1 and TRBJ2-7, with D tentatively TRBD1 (6 bases). The material sequenced was PBMCs. CDR3 loop: CASSLMDSYSYEQYF. CDR3 nucleotides: TGCGCCAGCAGCTTGATGGACAGCTATTCCTACGAGCAGTACTTC.